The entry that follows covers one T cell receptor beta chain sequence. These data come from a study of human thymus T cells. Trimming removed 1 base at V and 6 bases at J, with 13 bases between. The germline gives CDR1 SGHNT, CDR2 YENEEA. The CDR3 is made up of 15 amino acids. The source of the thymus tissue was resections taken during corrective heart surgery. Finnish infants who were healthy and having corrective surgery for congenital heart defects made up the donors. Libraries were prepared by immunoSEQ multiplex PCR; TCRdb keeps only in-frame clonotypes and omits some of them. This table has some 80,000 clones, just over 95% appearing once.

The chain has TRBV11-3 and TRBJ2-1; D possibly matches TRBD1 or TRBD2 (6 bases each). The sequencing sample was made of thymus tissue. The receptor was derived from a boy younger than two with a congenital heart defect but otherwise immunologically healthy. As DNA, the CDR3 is TGTGCCAGCAGCTTAGGGGGGGCAACTGGCAATGAGCAGTTCTTC. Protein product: CASSLGGATGNEQFF.